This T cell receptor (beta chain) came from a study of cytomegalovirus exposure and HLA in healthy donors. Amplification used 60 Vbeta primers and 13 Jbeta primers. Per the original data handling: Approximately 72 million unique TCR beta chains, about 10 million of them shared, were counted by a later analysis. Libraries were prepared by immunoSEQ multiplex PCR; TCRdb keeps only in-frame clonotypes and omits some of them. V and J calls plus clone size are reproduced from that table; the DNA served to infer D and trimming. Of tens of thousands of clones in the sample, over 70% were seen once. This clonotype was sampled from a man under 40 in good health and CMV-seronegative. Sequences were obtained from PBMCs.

The CDR3 coding sequence is TGTGCCGGGTCGCCCTCCGGGGTAGGGCGTGTGAGTGAAAAACTGTTTTTT. It is translated as CAGSPSGVGRVSEKLFF. The genes are TRBV30 and TRBJ1-4, with unresolved D. From germline, CDR1 is GTSNPN and CDR2 SVGIG (reference sequence). The CDR3 spans 17 residues. The V gene lost 8 bases and the J gene lost 7 bases, with 29 bases spanning the gap.